Shown below are 5 T cell receptor beta chains from a single sample sequenced in a study of PD-L1 blockade in urothelial cancer (TCRdb year 2017). This specimen's time point label, interpreted: peripheral blood 6 weeks after treatment start. Library preparation used the immunoSEQ multiplex PCR assay. The table comes from immuneACCESS by way of TCRdb, which keeps in-frame sequences with V and J called. Part of the clones is missing from these tables; in studies checked, under half for an unresolved V gene and the rest for unknown reasons. This sample holds roughly 120,000 clones; roughly 89% were observed only once. The ten largest account for around 1.7% of the sample. Sample: PBMCs, taken around atezolizumab (anti-PD-L1) treatment. All receptors come from a man in his 60s with urothelial cancer.

CDR3 nucleotides: TGTGCCAGTAGTTTAACTAGCGGGAGGTTCTCCTACAATGAGCAGTTCTTC. Its protein is CASSLTSGRFSYNEQFF. The chain carries TRBV19 and TRBJ2-1; 12 bases align to TRBD2. This CDR3 has 17 amino acids. V trimming: 5 bases; J trimming: 0 bases; junction bases outside the gene matches: 5. Germline CDR1 reads LNHDA; CDR2 reads SQIVND (reference sequence).

The chain carries TRBV7-3 and TRBJ2-1, with 14 positions matching TRBD2. With 4 bases clipped from V and 3 bases from J, the junction kept 14 bases outside the gene matches. The CDR3 runs to 20 residues. CDR1 is SGHTA, CDR2 FQGTGA, per germline. CDR3 protein: CASSSISGTSGRTDYNEQFF. The DNA of the CDR3 is TGTGCCAGCAGCTCGATCTCCGGGACTAGCGGGAGAACAGACTACAATGAGCAGTTCTTC.

The genes are TRBV27 and TRBJ2-1, with D tentatively TRBD2 (5 bases). Germline CDR1 is MNHEY and CDR2 is SMNVEV (reference sequence). Trimming removed 7 bases at V and 7 bases at J, with 8 bases between. The CDR3 totals 11 residues. The DNA for the CDR3 is TGTGCCAGCACGGGGAATAATGAGCAGTTCTTC. The encoded protein is CASTGNNEQFF.

This chain joins TRBV7-9 and TRBJ2-3; D is possibly TRBD2 (5 bases). Germline CDR1 reads SEHNR; CDR2 reads FQNEAQ (reference sequence). The ends were cut back, 5 bases at V and 5 bases at J, with 20 bases in the middle. The CDR3 totals 16 residues. The CDR3, as DNA: TGTGCCAGCAGCCCCCTCTCCGGGCAGGAGGTAGATACGCAGTATTTT. This encodes CASSPLSGQEVDTQYF.

The chain couples TRBV9 to TRBJ1-1; D not resolved. The V and J ends lost 4 bases and 0 bases respectively, with 13 bases between them. Germline CDR1 SGDLS, CDR2 YYNGEE. The CDR3 runs 15 residues. CDR3 loop: CASSPHVALNTEAFF. As DNA, the CDR3 is TGTGCCAGCAGCCCCCACGTGGCCTTGAACACTGAAGCTTTCTTT.